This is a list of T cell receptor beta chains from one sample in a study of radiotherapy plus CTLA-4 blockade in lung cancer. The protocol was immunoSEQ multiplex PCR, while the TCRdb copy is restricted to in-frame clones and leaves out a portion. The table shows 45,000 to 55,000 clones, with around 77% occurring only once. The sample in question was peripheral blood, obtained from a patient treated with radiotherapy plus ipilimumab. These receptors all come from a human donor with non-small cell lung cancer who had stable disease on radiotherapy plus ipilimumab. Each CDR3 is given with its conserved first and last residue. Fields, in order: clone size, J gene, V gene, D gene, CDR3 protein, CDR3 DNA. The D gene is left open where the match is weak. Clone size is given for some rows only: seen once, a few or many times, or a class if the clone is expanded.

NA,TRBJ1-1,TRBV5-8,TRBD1,CASSFYTGASVGAEAFF,TGTGCCAGCAGCTTCTACACAGGGGCCTCCGTCGGCGCTGAAGCTTTCTTT
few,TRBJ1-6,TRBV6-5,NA,CASSYDGVPTNSPLHF,TGTGCCAGCAGTTACGATGGGGTGCCTACTAATTCACCCCTCCACTTT
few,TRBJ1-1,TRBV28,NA,CASSFVAAGLNTEAFF,TGTGCCAGCAGTTTTGTAGCGGCGGGTTTAAACACTGAAGCTTTCTTT
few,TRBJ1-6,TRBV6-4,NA,CASSEGRHNSPLHF,TGTGCCAGCAGTGAAGGACGCCATAATTCACCCCTCCACTTT
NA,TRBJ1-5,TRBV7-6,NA,CASSLLDSGQPQHF,TGTGCCAGCAGCTTACTAGACTCTGGTCAGCCCCAGCATTTT
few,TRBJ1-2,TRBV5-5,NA,CASSLGGRAYGYTF,TGTGCCAGCAGCTTGGGGGGCAGAGCCTATGGCTACACCTTC
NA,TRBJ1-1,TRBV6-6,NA,CASSLDRNTEAFF,TGTGCCAGCAGCTTAGACAGGAACACTGAAGCTTTCTTT
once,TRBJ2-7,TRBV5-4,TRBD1,CASSPRLTGGYEQYF,TGTGCCAGCAGCCCCAGGTTGACAGGGGGCTACGAGCAGTACTTC
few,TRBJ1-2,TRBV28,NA,CASSSGDFGPNYGYTF,TGTGCCAGCAGCTCCGGGGACTTCGGCCCGAACTATGGCTACACCTTC
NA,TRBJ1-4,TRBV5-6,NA,CASSFLNEKLFF,TGTGCCAGCAGCTTTCTAAATGAAAAACTGTTTTTT
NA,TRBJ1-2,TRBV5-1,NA,CASSLGDGDYGYTF,TGCGCCAGCAGCTTGGGGGACGGAGACTATGGCTACACCTTC
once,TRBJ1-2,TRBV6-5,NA,CASSLDRGDYGYTF,TGTGCCAGCAGTCTGGACAGAGGTGACTATGGCTACACCTTC
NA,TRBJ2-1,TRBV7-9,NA,CASSPGIYNEQFF,TGTGCCAGCAGCCCCGGGATATACAATGAGCAGTTCTTC
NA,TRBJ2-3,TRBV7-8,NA,CASSFTGFVDTQYF,TGTGCCAGCAGCTTTACAGGGTTTGTCGATACGCAGTATTTT
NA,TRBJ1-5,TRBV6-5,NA,CASSYSQDLNQPQHF,TGTGCCAGCAGTTACTCTCAGGACCTCAATCAGCCCCAGCATTTT
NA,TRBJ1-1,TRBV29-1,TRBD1,CSVTSARGIFGGTEAFF,TGCAGCGTTACCTCCGCCAGGGGGATCTTTGGTGGCACTGAAGCTTTCTTT
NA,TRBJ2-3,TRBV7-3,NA,CASSPGFSTDTQYF,TGTGCCAGCAGCCCAGGATTCAGCACAGATACGCAGTATTTT
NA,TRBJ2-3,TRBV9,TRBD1,CASSVGTGSSTDTQYF,TGTGCCAGCAGCGTAGGGACAGGATCTAGCACAGATACGCAGTATTTT
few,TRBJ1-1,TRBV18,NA,CASSRGPGNTEAFF,TGTGCCAGCTCACGAGGACCAGGGAACACTGAAGCTTTCTTT
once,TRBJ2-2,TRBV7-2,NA,CASSLYSTQNTGELFF,TGTGCCAGCAGCTTATATTCCACCCAGAACACCGGGGAGCTGTTTTTT
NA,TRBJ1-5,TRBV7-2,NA,CASSPRAGSNQPQHF,TGTGCCAGCAGCCCCAGGGCAGGTAGCAATCAGCCCCAGCATTTT
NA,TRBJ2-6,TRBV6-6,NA,CASSSLGGANVLTF,TGTGCCAGCAGTTCTCTGGGTGGGGCCAACGTCCTGACTTTC
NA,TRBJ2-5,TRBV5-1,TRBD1,CASSLSGQQETQYF,TGCGCCAGCAGCTTGTCGGGACAGCAAGAGACCCAGTACTTC
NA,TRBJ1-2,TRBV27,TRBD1,CASSLGTGDGYTF,TGTGCCAGCAGTTTAGGGACAGGGGATGGCTACACCTTC
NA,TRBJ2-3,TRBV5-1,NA,CASSFQGPRGTDTQYF,TGCGCCAGCAGCTTTCAGGGCCCGCGGGGCACAGATACGCAGTATTTT
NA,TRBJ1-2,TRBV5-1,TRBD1,CASSLEAGGYGYTF,TGCGCCAGCAGCTTGGAGGCAGGGGGGTATGGCTACACCTTC
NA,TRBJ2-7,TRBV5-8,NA,CASSLVGIPSYEQYF,TGTGCCAGCAGCTTGGTAGGGATACCTTCCTACGAGCAGTACTTC
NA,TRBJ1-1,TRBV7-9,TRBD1,CASSFGGGSDTEAFF,TGTGCCAGCAGCTTCGGAGGGGGCAGTGACACTGAAGCTTTCTTT
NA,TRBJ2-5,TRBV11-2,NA,CASSSGWIQETQYF,TGTGCCAGCAGCTCGGGTTGGATCCAAGAGACCCAGTACTTC
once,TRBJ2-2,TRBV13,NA,CASSSRAARKLFF,TGTGCCAGCAGCTCCCGTGCGGCTAGAAAGCTGTTTTTT
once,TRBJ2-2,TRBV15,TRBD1,CATSRDNAGQGSGELFF,TGTGCCACCAGCAGAGATAATGCCGGACAGGGCAGCGGGGAGCTGTTTTTT
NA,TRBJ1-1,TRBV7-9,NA,CASSGLNTEAFF,TGTGCCAGCAGCGGACTAAACACTGAAGCTTTCTTT